One and the same sample provided the 21 T cell receptor beta chains below, sequenced in a study of blood T cell repertoires in COVID-19. The data were produced by immunoSEQ multiplex PCR, yet TCRdb's version contains in-frame clones alone and is incomplete. The table has a few hundred thousand clones, 84% seen once; the top ten hold approximately 6.2%. The sequencing sample was made of PBMCs or T cells enriched from blood (not recorded which). The source of these receptors is a woman in her forties who had recovered from COVID-19.

V is TRBV5-1 and J is TRBJ2-2; 9 bases match TRBD2. The germline CDR1 and CDR2 sequences are SGHRS and YFSETQ. CDR3 length equals 13 residues. Trimming cost V 7 bases and J 6 bases; bases outside gene matches: 4. For the CDR3, the DNA is TGCGCCAGCGCCACTAGCGGGCCCGGGGAGCTGTTTTTT. Amino acids: CASATSGPGELFF.

This CDR3 reads CASSVKGAGGRDTQYF. CDR3 DNA: TGTGCCAGCAGCGTTAAGGGAGCGGGAGGGAGAGATACGCAGTATTTT. The chain couples TRBV7-6 to TRBJ2-3; TRBD2 matches at 10 bases. The CDR3 has 16 amino acids. CDR1 and CDR2 from the germline V gene are SGHVS and FNYEAQ. J was trimmed by 5 bases and V by 5 bases; bases with no gene match: 10.

Here the CDR3 reads CASSLWRDRGYEQYV. In DNA, the CDR3 is TGTGCCAGCAGTTTATGGAGGGACAGGGGGTACGAGCAGTACGTC. This sequence joins TRBV28 and TRBJ2-7; 11 nucleotides match TRBD1. Unmatched junction bases numbered 2, after V lost 0 bases and J lost 4 bases. The CDR3 has 15 residues. Germline V gene sequence: CDR1 MDHEN, CDR2 SYDVKM.

This clone was found a few times. The chain couples TRBV19 to TRBJ1-1; a weak D match, TRBD1 (6 bases). The germline gives CDR1 LNHDA, CDR2 SQIVND (reference sequence). The CDR3 runs 16 residues. V was cut by 5 bases and J by 0 bases, with 16 bases left in between. CDR3 bases: TGTGCCAGTAGTCCCAATGGGGGCGAAATGAACACTGAAGCTTTCTTT. Its translation: CASSPNGGEMNTEAFF.

This sequence joins TRBV19 and TRBJ2-2, with TRBD2 as a possible D gene (5 bases). This CDR3 spans 14 amino acids. V dropped 7 bases and J dropped 5 bases, with 14 bases sitting between them. Looked up from germline, CDR1 is LNHDA and CDR2 is SQIVND (reference sequence). CDR3 bases: TGTGCCAGTAAGCAGTTAGCGTGGACCGGGGAGCTGTTTTTT. Amino acid sequence: CASKQLAWTGELFF.

This clone occurred a few times. V gene TRBV20-1 combines with J gene TRBJ2-5; D unclear. Trimming took off 6 bases at V and 5 bases at J, with 10 bases between the two ends. Germline V lookup: CDR1 DFQATT, CDR2 SNEGSKA (reference sequence). This CDR3 has 11 residues. CDR3 amino acids: CSAQIRETQYF. CDR3 sequence (DNA): TGCAGTGCCCAGATCAGGGAGACCCAGTACTTC.

J is TRBJ2-2 and V is TRBV5-1; 9 bases match TRBD2. The V segment lost 4 bases and the J segment 4 bases; nucleotides outside the gene matches: 11. This CDR3 is 17 amino acids long. Germline V gene sequence: CDR1 SGHRS, CDR2 YFSETQ. CDR3 protein: CASSLPLLAGSTGELFF. In DNA form, the CDR3 reads TGCGCCAGCAGCCTCCCCCTCCTAGCGGGAAGCACCGGGGAGCTGTTTTTT.

The chain couples TRBV7-6 to TRBJ1-2; 11 bases map to TRBD1. This CDR3 region has 18 residues. Trimming at V came to 0 bases and at J to 3 bases, leaving 9 bases not matched to a gene. Germline V lookup: CDR1 SGHVS, CDR2 FNYEAQ. This CDR3 is CASSLAGQGEKIDYGYTF. CDR3 DNA: TGTGCCAGCAGCTTAGCGGGACAGGGGGAAAAGATAGACTATGGCTACACCTTC. Full variable domain (missing parts from reference TRBV7-6 and TRBJ1-2): GAGVSQSPRYKVTKRGQDVALRCDPISGHVSLYWYRQALGQGPEFLTYFNYEAQQDKSGLPNDRFSAERPEGSISTLTIQRTEQRDSAMYRCASSLAGQGEKIDYGYTFGSGTRLTVV.

The chain has TRBV7-8 and TRBJ1-4, with 7 bases lining up with TRBD1. Germline CDR1 is SGHVS and CDR2 is FQNEAQ. J was trimmed by 8 bases and V by 5 bases; bases with no gene match: 5. The CDR3 totals 13 residues. This CDR3 reads CASSAQGDEKLFF. As DNA, the CDR3 is TGTGCCAGCAGCGCCCAGGGGGACGAAAAACTGTTTTTT.

The DNA for the CDR3 is TGTGCCAGTTCCACCGGGACAGGGGACACCGGGGAGCTGTTTTTT. Its translation is CASSTGTGDTGELFF. The J gene is TRBJ2-2, the V gene TRBV19, with 10 bases identical to TRBD1. Trimming at V came to 8 bases and at J to 3 bases, leaving 6 bases not matched to a gene. Germline CDR1 LNHDA, CDR2 SQIVND (reference sequence). The CDR3 consists of 15 residues.

The rearrangement uses TRBV28 and TRBJ1-5; 9 nucleotides match TRBD1. Trimming removed 3 bases from V and 5 bases from J; junction bases left unmatched: 5. The CDR3 sequence is 15 residues long. Germline CDR1 and CDR2: MDHEN and SYDVKM. The CDR3 here is CASSFSGTGYQPQHF. For the CDR3, the DNA is TGTGCCAGCAGTTTCTCCGGGACAGGGTATCAGCCCCAGCATTTT. The entire variable domain, with the rest obtained from reference TRBV28 and TRBJ1-5, is as follows: DVKVTQSSRYLVKRTGEKVFLECVQDMDHENMFWYRQDPGLGLRLIYFSYDVKMKEKGDIPEGYSVSREKKERFSLILESASTNQTSMYLCASSFSGTGYQPQHFGDGTRLSIL.

The V gene is TRBV10-3, the J gene TRBJ1-2; D unresolved. This CDR3 is 14 amino acids long. V was pared by 0 bases and J by 4 bases, with 9 bases between. CDR1 is ENHRY, CDR2 SYGVKD, per germline. The CDR3 DNA follows: TGTGCCATCAGTGAGTCGTTACCGAGCTATGGCTACACCTTC. This gives the protein CAISESLPSYGYTF.

The chain recombines TRBV5-1 with TRBJ2-3; TRBD2 matches at 14 bases. CDR3 length: 18 amino acids. Germline CDR1 is SGHRS and CDR2 is YFSETQ. The junction had 9 bases not matched to a gene; V was cut back by 3 bases and J by 3 bases. CDR3 in amino acids: CASSSGTSGGFGTDTQYF. In nucleotides, the CDR3 is TGCGCCAGCAGCTCCGGGACTAGCGGGGGCTTTGGGACAGATACGCAGTATTTT.

This chain links TRBV6-1 with TRBJ2-1; 8 bases match TRBD2. The CDR3 has 20 residues. CDR1 MNHNS and CDR2 SASEGT come from the germline V gene. Germline trimming cut 0 bases from V and 5 bases from J; bases unmatched to any gene: 18. CDR3 sequence (DNA): TGTGCCAGCAGTGAAGCTGCCGTCTTCCTATTTAGCGGGACTAACAATGAGCAGTTCTTC. Its translation: CASSEAAVFLFSGTNNEQFF.

V usage is TRBV27 and J usage is TRBJ1-5; maybe TRBD1 (6 bases). V lost 5 bases, J lost 4 bases, and 21 bases lay in between. Per germline, CDR1 MNHEY and CDR2 SMNVEV (reference sequence). CDR3 length: 17 amino acids. As DNA, the CDR3 is TGTGCCAGCAGTAAAGACAGGCGGATGGGGGTAAATCAGCCCCAGCATTTT. It translates to CASSKDRRMGVNQPQHF.

This chain links TRBV19 with TRBJ2-5; 8 positions match TRBD1. V shed 3 bases, J shed 2 bases, and the junction held 2 bases outside the gene matches. The germline CDR1 and CDR2 sequences are LNHDA and SQIVND (reference sequence). The CDR3 contains 14 residues. The CDR3 DNA reads as TGTGCCAGTAGTATCCGGGACAGGCAAGAGACCCAGTACTTC. It yields the protein CASSIRDRQETQYF. Full variable domain (outside the CDR3, taken from reference TRBV19 and TRBJ2-5): DGGITQSPKYLFRKEGQNVTLSCEQNLNHDAMYWYRQDPGQGLRLIYYSQIVNDFQKGDIAEGYSVSREKKESFPLTVTSAQKNPTAFYLCASSIRDRQETQYFGPGTRLLVL.

V gene TRBV5-4 combines with J gene TRBJ2-1, with 11 bases aligning to TRBD2. Germline-derived CDR1 and CDR2 are SGHNT and YYREEE (reference sequence). CDR3 length: 20 residues. The trim removed 0 bases at V and 8 bases at J, leaving 19 bases unmatched. The CDR3 spells CASSLEGIRTSGSRTDEQFF. DNA of the CDR3: TGTGCCAGCAGCTTGGAGGGAATTAGGACTAGCGGGTCCCGGACGGATGAGCAGTTCTTC.

The genes are TRBV28 and TRBJ1-1, with 7 nucleotides matching TRBD1. Trimming removed 5 bases from V and 4 bases from J; junction bases left unmatched: 7. Germline CDR1 is MDHEN and CDR2 is SYDVKM. The CDR3 contains 14 residues. Here the CDR3 DNA reads TGTGCCAGCAGTCCACACAGGGGTGGCACTGAAGCTTTCTTT. This codes for CASSPHRGGTEAFF.

The rearrangement uses TRBV7-2 and TRBJ2-7, with 7 bases that match TRBD2. Unmatched junction bases numbered 13, after V lost 5 bases and J lost 3 bases. The CDR3 has 16 amino acids. Germline-derived CDR1 and CDR2 are SGHTA and FQGNSA. The CDR3 reads CASSPNPAGQSYEQYF. In nucleotides, the CDR3 is TGTGCCAGCAGCCCAAACCCAGCGGGGCAGAGCTACGAGCAGTACTTC.

The table lists this clone with a count of one. The genes are TRBV28 and TRBJ2-2; TRBD2 aligns across 11 bases. Per germline, CDR1 MDHEN and CDR2 SYDVKM. Germline trimming cut 4 bases from V and 3 bases from J; bases unmatched to any gene: 4. This CDR3 is built from 16 residues. The CDR3 sequence is CASSSGTSGYTGELFF. DNA for the CDR3: TGTGCCAGCAGTTCCGGGACTAGCGGTTACACCGGGGAGCTGTTTTTT.

The chain employs TRBV28 and TRBJ2-2; 8 bases are a match to TRBD2. V dropped 2 bases and J dropped 4; count of bases not matched to a gene: 3. Looked up from germline, CDR1 is MDHEN and CDR2 is SYDVKM. CDR3 length equals 15 residues. CDR3: CASSLRGGATGELFF. The CDR3 region has the DNA TGTGCCAGCAGTTTACGGGGGGGCGCCACCGGGGAGCTGTTTTTT.